This T cell receptor beta chain was recovered during a study of blood T cells in healthy people across ages. This clonotype was counted only a few times. CDR3 length: 12 residues. The germline V gene encodes CDR1 SGDLS and CDR2 YYNGEE. Trimming left V 0 bases short and J 5 bases short, with 6 bases between. It was with a sample-barcoded 5' primer and a J-beta primer mix that a second PCR of roughly 7 to 12 cycles was run. TCRdb reanalysed the 5' RACE reads using MiXCR and keeps one entry per CDR3 protein. The data show roughly 500,000 distinct CDR3 sequences, with 24% seen just once and 8.5% to 9.5% held by the top ten. The data also belong to a second study, concerning T cells of mothers and their children.

This sequence joins TRBV9 and TRBJ2-7, with D unclear. This TCR was sampled from a boy aged 10-17 years in good health. Sample: blood. CDR3 amino acids: CASSVAGNEQYF. CDR3 in DNA: TGTGCCAGCAGCGTAGCCGGTAACGAGCAGTACTTC.